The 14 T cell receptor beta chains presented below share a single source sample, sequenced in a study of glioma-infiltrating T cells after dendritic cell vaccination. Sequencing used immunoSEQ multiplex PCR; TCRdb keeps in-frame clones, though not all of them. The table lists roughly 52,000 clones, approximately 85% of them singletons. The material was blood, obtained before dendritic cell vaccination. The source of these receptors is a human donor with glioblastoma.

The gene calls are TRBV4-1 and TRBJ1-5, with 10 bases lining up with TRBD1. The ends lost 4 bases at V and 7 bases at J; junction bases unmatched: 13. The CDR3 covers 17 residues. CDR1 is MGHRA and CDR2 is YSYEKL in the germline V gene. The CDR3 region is CASSLTGGDRGGQPQHF. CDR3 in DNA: TGCGCCAGCAGCCTCACTGGAGGGGACAGGGGAGGCCAGCCCCAGCATTTT.

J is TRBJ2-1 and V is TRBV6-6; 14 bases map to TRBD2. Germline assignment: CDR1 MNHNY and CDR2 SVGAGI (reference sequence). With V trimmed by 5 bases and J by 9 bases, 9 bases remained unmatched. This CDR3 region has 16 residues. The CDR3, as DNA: TGTGCCAGCAGTCGCCTGACTAGCGGGGGGGCGGGTGAGCAGTTCTTC. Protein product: CASSRLTSGGAGEQFF.

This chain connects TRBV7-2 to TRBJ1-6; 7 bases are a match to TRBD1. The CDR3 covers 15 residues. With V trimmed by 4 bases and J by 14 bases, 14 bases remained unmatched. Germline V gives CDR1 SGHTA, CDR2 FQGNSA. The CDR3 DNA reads TGTGCCAGCAGCTCTCAACCGGCAGGGGGAGAATCCCTCCACTTT. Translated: CASSSQPAGGESLHF.

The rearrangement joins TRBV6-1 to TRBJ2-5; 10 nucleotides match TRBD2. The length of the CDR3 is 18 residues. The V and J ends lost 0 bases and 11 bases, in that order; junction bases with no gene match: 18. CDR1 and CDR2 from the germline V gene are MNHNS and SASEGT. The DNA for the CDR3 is TGTGCCAGCAGTGAAGCTACAGCTAGCGGGAGCCGGGCGTTCGTGCAGTACTTC. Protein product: CASSEATASGSRAFVQYF.

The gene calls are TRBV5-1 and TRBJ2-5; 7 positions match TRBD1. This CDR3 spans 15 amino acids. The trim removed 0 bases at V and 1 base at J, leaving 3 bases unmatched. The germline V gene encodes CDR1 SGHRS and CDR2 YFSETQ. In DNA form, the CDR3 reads TGCGCCAGCAGCTTGGCCAGGGGGACCCAAGAGACCCAGTACTTC. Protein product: CASSLARGTQETQYF.

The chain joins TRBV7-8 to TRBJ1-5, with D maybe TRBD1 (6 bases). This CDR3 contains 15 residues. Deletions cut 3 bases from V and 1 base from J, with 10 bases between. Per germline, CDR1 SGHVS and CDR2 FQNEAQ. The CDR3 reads CASSFDRISNQPQHF. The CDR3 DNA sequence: TGTGCCAGCAGCTTTGACAGGATCAGCAATCAGCCCCAGCATTTT. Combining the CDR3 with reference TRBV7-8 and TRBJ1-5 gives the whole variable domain GAGVSQSPRYKVAKRGQDVALRCDPISGHVSLFWYQQALGQGPEFLTYFQNEAQLDKSGLPSDRFFAERPEGSVSTLKIQRTQQEDSAVYLCASSFDRISNQPQHFGDGTRLSIL.

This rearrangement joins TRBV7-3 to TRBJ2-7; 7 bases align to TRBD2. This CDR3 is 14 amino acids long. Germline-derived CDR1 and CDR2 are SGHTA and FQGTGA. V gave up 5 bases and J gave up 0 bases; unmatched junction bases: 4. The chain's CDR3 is CASSLTSDSYEQYF. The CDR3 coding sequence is TGTGCCAGCAGCCTTACTAGCGACTCCTACGAGCAGTACTTC.

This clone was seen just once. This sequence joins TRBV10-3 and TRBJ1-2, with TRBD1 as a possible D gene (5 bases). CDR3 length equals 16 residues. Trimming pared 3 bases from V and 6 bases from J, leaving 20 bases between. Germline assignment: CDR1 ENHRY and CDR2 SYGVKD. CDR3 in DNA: TGTGCCATCAGTGACATTAGGGGAACCCCAAGAGATGGCTACACCTTC. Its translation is CAISDIRGTPRDGYTF.

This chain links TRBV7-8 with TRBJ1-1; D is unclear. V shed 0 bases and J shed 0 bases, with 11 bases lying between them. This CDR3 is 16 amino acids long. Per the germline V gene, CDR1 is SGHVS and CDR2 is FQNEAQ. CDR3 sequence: CASSLAHQILNTEAFF. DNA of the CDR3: TGTGCCAGCAGCTTAGCGCACCAGATATTGAACACTGAAGCTTTCTTT.

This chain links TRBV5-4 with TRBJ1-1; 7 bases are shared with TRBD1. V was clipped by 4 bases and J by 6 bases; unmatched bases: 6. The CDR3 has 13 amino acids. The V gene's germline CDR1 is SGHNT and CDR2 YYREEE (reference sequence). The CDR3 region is CASSLGTASEAFF. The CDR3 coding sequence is TGTGCCAGCAGCCTAGGGACAGCCTCTGAAGCTTTCTTT.

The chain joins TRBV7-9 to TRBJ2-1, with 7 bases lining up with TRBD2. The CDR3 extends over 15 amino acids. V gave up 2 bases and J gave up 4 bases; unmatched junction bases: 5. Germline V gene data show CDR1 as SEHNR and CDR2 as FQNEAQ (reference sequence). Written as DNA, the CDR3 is TGTGCCAGCAGCTTAAGTATCGGGGGGTACAATGAGCAGTTCTTC. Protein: CASSLSIGGYNEQFF. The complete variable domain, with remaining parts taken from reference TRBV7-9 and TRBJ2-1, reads DTGVSQNPRHKITKRGQNVTFRCDPISEHNRLYWYRQTLGQGPEFLTYFQNEAQLEKSRLLSDRFSAERPKGSFSTLEIQRTEQGDSAMYLCASSLSIGGYNEQFFGPGTRLTVL.

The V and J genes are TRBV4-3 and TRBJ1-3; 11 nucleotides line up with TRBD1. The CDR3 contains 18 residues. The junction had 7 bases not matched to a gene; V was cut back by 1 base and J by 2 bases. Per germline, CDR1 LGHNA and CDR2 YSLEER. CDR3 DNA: TGCGCCAGCAGCCAAGTCCCGGGACAGGGGGTTCCTGGAAACACCATATATTTT. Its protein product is CASSQVPGQGVPGNTIYF.

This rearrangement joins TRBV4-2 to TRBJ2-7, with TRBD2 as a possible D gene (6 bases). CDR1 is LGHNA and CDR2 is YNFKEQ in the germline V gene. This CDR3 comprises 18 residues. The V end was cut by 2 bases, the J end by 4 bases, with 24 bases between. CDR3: CASSQQNTPGGPRYEQYF. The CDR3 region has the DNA TGTGCCAGCAGCCAACAAAACACCCCCGGGGGACCTAGGTACGAGCAGTACTTC.

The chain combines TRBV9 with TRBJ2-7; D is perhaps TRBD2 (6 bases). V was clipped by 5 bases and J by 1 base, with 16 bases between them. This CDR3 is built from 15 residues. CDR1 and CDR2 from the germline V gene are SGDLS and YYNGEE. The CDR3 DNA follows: TGTGCCAGCAGTCCTGGGACTCTCCCTTCCTACGAGCAGTACTTC. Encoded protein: CASSPGTLPSYEQYF.